The 18 T cell receptor beta chains below were found in one sample sequenced in a study of blood T cells in healthy people across ages. A J-beta primer mix and a sample-barcoded 5' primer were used in a second PCR of about 6 to 12 cycles. Via MiXCR, TCRdb re-called the 5' RACE reads, giving one row per CDR3 protein. The repertoire holds under 1,100,000 distinct CDR3 sequences, with under 30% as singletons. Separately, the same data were catalogued under a study of T cells of mothers and their children.

The sample was blood. All receptors derive from a girl aged 2-10 years in good health.

The J gene is TRBJ1-1, the V gene TRBV29-1, with 8 bases that match TRBD1. The CDR3 sequence is 17 residues long. V shed 0 bases and J 10 bases; nucleotides not matched to a gene: 19. Germline loops: CDR1 SQVTM, CDR2 ANQGSEA. CDR3 sequence reads: CSVEDLPPGQETVGAFF. As DNA, the CDR3 is TGCAGCGTTGAAGATCTGCCCCCGGGACAGGAAACTGTTGGAGCTTTCTTT.

A few counts support this clonotype. CDR3 loop: CASSQRRGMLAKNIQYF. The CDR3 DNA reads as TGTGCCAGCAGCCAACGACGGGGAATGTTAGCCAAAAACATTCAGTACTTC. This chain links TRBV4-2 with TRBJ2-4; weak D call: TRBD2 (5 bases). CDR1 and CDR2 from the germline V gene are LGHNA and YNFKEQ. V lost 2 bases and J lost 0, with 14 bases in between. CDR3 length: 17 residues.

J is TRBJ2-1 and V is TRBV20-1; the D is unclear. Trimming pared 3 bases from V and 8 bases from J, leaving 17 bases between. Germline V CDR1 and CDR2: DFQATT, SNEGSKA (reference sequence). The CDR3 sequence is 14 residues long. CDR3 in amino acids: CSASRLNHLDEQFF. DNA of the CDR3: TGCAGTGCTAGCCGGCTCAACCATCTTGATGAGCAGTTCTTC.

This clonotype was recorded a few times. V is TRBV2 and J is TRBJ2-3; TRBD2 is a possible D gene (6 bases). This CDR3 contains 13 residues. Trimming left V 8 bases short and J 0 bases short, with 9 bases between. Germline CDR1 SNHLY, CDR2 FYNNEI. DNA of the CDR3: TGTGCCAGCGGGGAGGATAGCACAGATACGCAGTATTTT. Its protein product is CASGEDSTDTQYF.

This clonotype has only a few counts. The rearrangement links TRBV28 to TRBJ1-2, with a possible D match to TRBD1 (6 bases). V gave up 7 bases and J gave up 8 bases, with 14 bases separating them. Per germline, CDR1 MDHEN and CDR2 SYDVKM. CDR3 length equals 12 residues. CDR3 sequence: CASTEGEGGYTF. The CDR3 DNA reads as TGTGCCAGCACTGAGGGGGAAGGGGGCTACACCTTC.

A few counts support this clonotype. The chain combines TRBV28 with TRBJ2-7; D gene uncertain. From germline, CDR1 is MDHEN and CDR2 SYDVKM. This CDR3 region has 12 residues. Trimming stripped 8 bases from V and 0 bases from J, with 8 bases between. As DNA, the CDR3 is TGTGCCAGCGAGGCGGCCTCCTACGAGCAGTACTTC. Its translation is CASEAASYEQYF. Filled out from reference TRBV28 and TRBJ2-7, the complete variable domain reads DVKVTQSSRYLVKRTGEKVFLECVQDMDHENMFWYRQDPGLGLRLIYFSYDVKMKEKGDIPEGYSVSREKKERFSLILESASTNQTSMYLCASEAASYEQYFGPGTRLTVT.

This chain connects TRBV7-2 to TRBJ1-2; 7 nucleotides align to TRBD1. The CDR3 spans 15 residues. With V trimmed by 2 bases and J by 8 bases, 11 bases remained unmatched. CDR1 SGHTA and CDR2 FQGNSA come from the germline V gene. Here the CDR3 DNA reads TGTGCCAGCAGCTTATACGAGGGGGCTATTGGAGGCTACACCTTC. Its protein is CASSLYEGAIGGYTF.

The rearrangement joins TRBV2 to TRBJ1-1; tentatively, D is TRBD1 (5 bases). The germline CDR1 and CDR2 sequences are SNHLY and FYNNEI. The CDR3 consists of 13 residues. V was shortened by 8 bases and J by 0 bases, with 10 bases between the two germline ends. In DNA, the CDR3 is TGTGCCAGCGGGACGGCAATGAACACTGAAGCTTTCTTT. Protein product: CASGTAMNTEAFF.

CDR3 sequence: CASRHGTAQLYF. The DNA for the CDR3 is TGTGCCAGCAGACACGGGACTGCACAACTGTACTTC. The J gene is TRBJ2-5, the V gene TRBV12-3 or TRBV12-4, with D tentatively TRBD2 (6 bases). Trimming took 6 bases from V and 13 from J, leaving 18 bases between them. The CDR3 runs to 12 residues.

Turning to this clonotype: One junction end does not reproduce the germline sequence, and a read error may be involved. The chain is built from TRBV27 and TRBJ1-4, with 8 bases aligning to TRBD1. The CDR3 has 17 residues. The germline gives CDR1 MNHEY, CDR2 SMNVEV (reference sequence). CDR3 in DNA: TGTGCCAGCAGGCCGCAATTTACCCGGGACAGGAATGGAAAACTGTTTTTT. Translated: CASRPQFTRDRNGKLFF.

This clonotype appeared a few times. The chain has TRBV7-2 and TRBJ1-3, with D perhaps TRBD1 (5 bases). Deletions cut 3 bases from V and 3 bases from J, with 9 bases between. Germline CDR1 is SGHTA and CDR2 is FQGNSA. The CDR3 extends over 14 amino acids. The CDR3 nucleotides read TGTGCCAGCAGCTTCACCAGGGATGGAAACACCATATATTTT. This translates into CASSFTRDGNTIYF. The full variable domain, rest sourced from reference TRBV7-2 and TRBJ1-3, is GAGVSQSPSNKVTEKGKDVELRCDPISGHTALYWYRQSLGQGLEFLIYFQGNSAPDKSGLPSDRFSAERTGGSVSTLTIQRTQQEDSAVYLCASSFTRDGNTIYFGEGSWLTVV.

The genes are TRBV15 and TRBJ2-6, with a possible D match to TRBD2 (5 bases). CDR3 length equals 18 residues. V lost 5 bases, J lost 0 bases, and 17 bases lay in between. Germline-derived CDR1 and CDR2 are LNHNV and YYDKDF (reference sequence). The CDR3, as DNA: TGTGCCACCAGCGCCCTTACCGGGAATCCCTCTGGGGCCAACGTCCTGACTTTC. It codes for CATSALTGNPSGANVLTF.

This clonotype showed up just a few times. The genes are TRBV7-2 and TRBJ2-5; D ambiguous. The CDR3 loop spans 14 amino acids. Looked up from germline, CDR1 is SGHTA and CDR2 is FQGNSA. V was trimmed by 6 bases and J by 4 bases, leaving 15 bases between them. The CDR3 reads CASSQTWVLETQYF. CDR3 nucleotide sequence: TGTGCCAGCAGTCAGACTTGGGTTTTAGAGACCCAGTACTTC.

This clonotype was seen a few times. The V and J genes are TRBV2 and TRBJ2-1; 8 bases map to TRBD2. This CDR3 comprises 15 residues. CDR1 SNHLY and CDR2 FYNNEI come from the germline V gene. The V and J ends lost 3 bases and 4 bases, in that order; junction bases with no gene match: 5. CDR3 protein: CASSEREATYNEQFF. CDR3 DNA: TGTGCCAGCAGTGAGCGGGAGGCCACTTACAATGAGCAGTTCTTC.

The chain has TRBV28 and TRBJ1-5; 7 bases agree with TRBD1. CDR3 length: 14 amino acids. V was clipped by 6 bases and J by 6 bases; unmatched bases: 8. Germline assignment: CDR1 MDHEN and CDR2 SYDVKM. This chain's CDR3 is CASRKGGFGQPQHF. CDR3 bases: TGTGCCAGCAGAAAAGGGGGCTTCGGTCAGCCCCAGCATTTT.

The chain combines TRBV29-1 with TRBJ2-5; 7 nucleotides line up with TRBD2. The CDR3 has 11 amino acids. Trimming cost V 7 bases and J 9 bases; bases outside gene matches: 8. CDR1 SQVTM and CDR2 ANQGSEA come from the germline V gene. The CDR3 bases are TGCAGCGGCCAAGGGGCGGGGGCCCAGTACTTC. Translated: CSGQGAGAQYF.

A few counts support this clonotype. A much larger clone is a single base away; this may be a read error. Given the absence of the conserved phenylalanine or tryptophan at the CDR3 end, a read error is likely. The rearrangement joins TRBV12-3 or TRBV12-4 to TRBJ2-6, with unresolved D. The CDR3 spans 13 residues. V was pared by 4 bases and J by 0 bases, with 1 base between. The CDR3 nucleotides read TGTGCCAGCAGTTACTCTGGGGCCAACGTCCTGACTCTC. Protein: CASSYSGANVLTL.

In this sample, this clonotype turned up a few times. The rearrangement links TRBV7-2 to TRBJ2-4; 7 bases match TRBD2. Germline V gene lookup returns CDR1 SGHTA and CDR2 FQGNSA. This CDR3 has 20 amino acids. V dropped 4 bases and J dropped 1; count of bases not matched to a gene: 19. CDR3 amino acids: CASSSPLRGRAIVAKNIQYF. CDR3 coding DNA: TGTGCCAGCAGCTCCCCCCTTCGGGGGAGGGCCATCGTGGCCAAAAACATTCAGTACTTC.